This TCR beta chain is from a study of T cell responses to AZD1222 COVID-19 vaccine. Generated by immunoSEQ multiplex PCR, the TCRdb table keeps only in-frame clones and is missing some. The sample carries under 120,000 clones, under 95% recorded once. For this clone: Its target is unknown.

Points from the study as a whole: Repertoires in all cases were sampled only once the peak T cell response had passed.

V lost 5 bases and J lost 2; bases outside the gene matches: 9. From germline, CDR1 is SEHNR and CDR2 FQNEAQ (reference sequence). The CDR3 covers 16 residues. The sequencing used peripheral blood, collected on day 0 of AZD1222 vaccination. V and J are TRBV7-9 and TRBJ2-3, with 8 bases lining up with TRBD2. The receptor was derived from an adult in good health. The CDR3 DNA follows: TGTGCCAGCAGCCCGACCGGGACTAGGATCACAGATACGCAGTATTTT. Translated: CASSPTGTRITDTQYF.